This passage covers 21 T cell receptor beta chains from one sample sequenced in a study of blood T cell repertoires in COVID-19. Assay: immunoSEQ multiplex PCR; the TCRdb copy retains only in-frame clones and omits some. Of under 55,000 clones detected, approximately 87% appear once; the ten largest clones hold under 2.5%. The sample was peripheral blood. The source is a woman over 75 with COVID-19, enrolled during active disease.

The CDR3 nucleotides are TGTGCCAGCAGTCCCCTGAGGGAGGGCTATGGCTACACCTTC. Translation: CASSPLREGYGYTF. This chain uses TRBV28 with TRBJ1-2, with D unclear. With 5 bases removed from V and 4 bases from J, the gap between germline ends came to 14 bases. Germline lookup yields CDR1 MDHEN and CDR2 SYDVKM. The length of the CDR3 is 14 residues.

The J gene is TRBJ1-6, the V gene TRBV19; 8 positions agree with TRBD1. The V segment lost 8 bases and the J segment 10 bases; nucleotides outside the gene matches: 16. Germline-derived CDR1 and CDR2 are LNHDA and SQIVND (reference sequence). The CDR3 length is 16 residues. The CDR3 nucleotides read TGTGCCAGTTGTACCGGGACAGGCGCGCCGGGGTCACCCCTCCACTTT. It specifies CASCTGTGAPGSPLHF.

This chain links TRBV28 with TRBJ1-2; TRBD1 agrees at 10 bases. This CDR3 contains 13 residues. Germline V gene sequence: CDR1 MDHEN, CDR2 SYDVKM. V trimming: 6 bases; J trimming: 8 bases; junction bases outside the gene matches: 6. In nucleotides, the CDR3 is TGTGCCAGCAGGGACAGGGGGTTCCAGGGCTACACCTTC. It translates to CASRDRGFQGYTF.

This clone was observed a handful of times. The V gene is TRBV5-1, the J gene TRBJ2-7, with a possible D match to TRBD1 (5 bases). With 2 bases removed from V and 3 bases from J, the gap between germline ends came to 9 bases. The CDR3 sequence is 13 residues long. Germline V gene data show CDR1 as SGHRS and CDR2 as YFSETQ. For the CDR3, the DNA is TGCGCCAGCAGCTTTACAGGTAACTACGAGCAGTACTTC. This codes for CASSFTGNYEQYF.

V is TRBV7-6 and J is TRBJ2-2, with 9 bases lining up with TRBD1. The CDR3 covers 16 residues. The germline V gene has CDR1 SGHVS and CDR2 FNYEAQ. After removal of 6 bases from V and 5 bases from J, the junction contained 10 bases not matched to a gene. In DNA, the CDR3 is TGTGCCAGCAGGAGAACAGGGGGCAGTAAGACCGGGGAGCTGTTTTTT. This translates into CASRRTGGSKTGELFF.

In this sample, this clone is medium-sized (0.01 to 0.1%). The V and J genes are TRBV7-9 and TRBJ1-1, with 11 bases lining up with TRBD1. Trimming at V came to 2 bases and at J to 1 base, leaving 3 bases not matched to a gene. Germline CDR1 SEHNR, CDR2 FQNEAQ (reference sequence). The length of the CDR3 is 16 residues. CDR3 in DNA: TGTGCCAGCAGCTTATGGGACAGGGGGGCGAACACTGAAGCTTTCTTT. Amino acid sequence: CASSLWDRGANTEAFF. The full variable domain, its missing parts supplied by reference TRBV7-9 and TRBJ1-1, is DTGVSQNPRHKITKRGQNVTFRCDPISEHNRLYWYRQTLGQGPEFLTYFQNEAQLEKSRLLSDRFSAERPKGSFSTLEIQRTEQGDSAMYLCASSLWDRGANTEAFFGQGTRLTVV.

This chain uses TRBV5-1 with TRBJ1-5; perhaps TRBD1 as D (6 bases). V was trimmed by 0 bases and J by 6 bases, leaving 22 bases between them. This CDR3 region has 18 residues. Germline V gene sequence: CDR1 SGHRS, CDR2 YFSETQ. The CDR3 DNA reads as TGCGCCAGCAGCTTGGGACCCTTACAGGGAAGTAGTAGTCAGCCCCAGCATTTT. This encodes CASSLGPLQGSSSQPQHF.

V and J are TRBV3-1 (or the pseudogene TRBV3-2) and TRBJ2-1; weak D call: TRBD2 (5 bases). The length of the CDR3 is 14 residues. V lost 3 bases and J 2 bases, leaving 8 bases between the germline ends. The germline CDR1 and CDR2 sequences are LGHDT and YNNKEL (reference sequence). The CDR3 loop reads CASSQRVAYNEQFF. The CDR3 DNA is TGTGCCAGCAGCCAGCGGGTGGCCTACAATGAGCAGTTCTTC.

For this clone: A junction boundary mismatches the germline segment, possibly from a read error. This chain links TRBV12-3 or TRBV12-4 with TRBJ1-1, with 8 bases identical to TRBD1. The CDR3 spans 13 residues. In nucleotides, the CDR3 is TGTGCCAGCAGTTTCGGAACAGGGGGAGTTATACGCTTT. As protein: CASSFGTGGVIRF.

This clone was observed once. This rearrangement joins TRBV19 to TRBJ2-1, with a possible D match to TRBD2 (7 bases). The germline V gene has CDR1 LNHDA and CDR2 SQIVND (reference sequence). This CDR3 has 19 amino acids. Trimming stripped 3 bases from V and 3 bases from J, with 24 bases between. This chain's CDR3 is CASSIWGGRVREVYNEQFF. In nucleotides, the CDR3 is TGTGCCAGTAGTATTTGGGGGGGCAGGGTGAGGGAAGTCTACAATGAGCAGTTCTTC.

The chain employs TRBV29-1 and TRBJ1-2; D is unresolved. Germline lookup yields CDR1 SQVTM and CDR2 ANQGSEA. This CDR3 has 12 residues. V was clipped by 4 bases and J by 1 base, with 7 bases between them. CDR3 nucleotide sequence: TGCAGCGTTGTGGCAGTTAACTATGGCTACACCTTC. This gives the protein CSVVAVNYGYTF. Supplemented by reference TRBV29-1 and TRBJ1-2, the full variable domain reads SAVISQKPSRDICQRGTSLTIQCQVDSQVTMMFWYRQQPGQSLTLIATANQGSEATYESGFVIDKFPISRPNLTFSTLTVSNMSPEDSSIYLCSVVAVNYGYTFGSGTRLTVV.

CDR3 nucleotides: TGTGCCAGCAGAAGGACAGGGTCCTACGAGCAGTACTTC. Residues: CASRRTGSYEQYF. The chain joins TRBV6-5 to TRBJ2-7; 8 positions agree with TRBD1. The CDR3 consists of 13 residues. Germline CDR1 reads MNHEY; CDR2 reads SVGAGI. With V trimmed by 6 bases and J by 1 base, 2 bases remained unmatched.

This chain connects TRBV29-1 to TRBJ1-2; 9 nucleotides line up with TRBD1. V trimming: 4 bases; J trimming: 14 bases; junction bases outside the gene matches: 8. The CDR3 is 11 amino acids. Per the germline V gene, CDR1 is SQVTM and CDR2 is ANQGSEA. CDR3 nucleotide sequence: TGCAGCGTTGCGACAGGGGGATCAGAAACCTTC. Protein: CSVATGGSETF.

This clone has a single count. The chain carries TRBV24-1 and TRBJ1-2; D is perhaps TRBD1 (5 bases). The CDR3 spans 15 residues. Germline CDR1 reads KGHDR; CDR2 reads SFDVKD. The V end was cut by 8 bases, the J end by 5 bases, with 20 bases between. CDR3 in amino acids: CATTGWGREYYGYTF. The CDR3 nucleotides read TGTGCCACCACCGGATGGGGCAGGGAATATTATGGCTACACCTTC.

The CDR3 region is CASSFPPVVNNEQFF. The CDR3, as DNA: TGTGCCAGCAGCTTCCCCCCCGTTGTTAACAATGAGCAGTTCTTC. This rearrangement joins TRBV5-6 to TRBJ2-1; D is unresolved. Germline V gene sequence: CDR1 SGHDT, CDR2 YYEEEE. V was shortened by 2 bases and J by 5 bases, with 14 bases between the two germline ends. The CDR3 is 15 residues long.

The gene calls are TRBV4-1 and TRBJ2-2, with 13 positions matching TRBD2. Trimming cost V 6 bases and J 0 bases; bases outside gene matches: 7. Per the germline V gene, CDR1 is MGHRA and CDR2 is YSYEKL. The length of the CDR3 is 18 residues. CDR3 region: CASRSGTSGVPNTGELFF. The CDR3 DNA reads TGCGCCAGCAGGTCCGGGACTAGCGGGGTACCGAACACCGGGGAGCTGTTTTTT.

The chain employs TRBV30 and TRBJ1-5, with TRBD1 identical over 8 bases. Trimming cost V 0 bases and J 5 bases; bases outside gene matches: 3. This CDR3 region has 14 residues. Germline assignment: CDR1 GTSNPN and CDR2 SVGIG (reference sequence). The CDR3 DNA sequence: TGTGCCTGGAGTGTGACAGGGGTCCATCAGCCCCAGCATTTT. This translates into CAWSVTGVHQPQHF. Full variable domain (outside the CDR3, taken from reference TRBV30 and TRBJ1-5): SQTIHQWPATLVQPVGSPLSLECTVEGTSNPNLYWYRQAAGRGLQLLFYSVGIGQISSEVPQNLSASRPQDRQFILSSKKLLLSDSGFYLCAWSVTGVHQPQHFGDGTRLSIL.

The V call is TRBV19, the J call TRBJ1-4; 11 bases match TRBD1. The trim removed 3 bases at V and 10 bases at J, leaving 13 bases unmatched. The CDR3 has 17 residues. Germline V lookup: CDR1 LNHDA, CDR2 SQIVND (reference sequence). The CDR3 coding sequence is TGTGCCAGTAGTATCGTTGGAGCTCCCGGGACAGGGGGAAAACTGTTTTTT. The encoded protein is CASSIVGAPGTGGKLFF.

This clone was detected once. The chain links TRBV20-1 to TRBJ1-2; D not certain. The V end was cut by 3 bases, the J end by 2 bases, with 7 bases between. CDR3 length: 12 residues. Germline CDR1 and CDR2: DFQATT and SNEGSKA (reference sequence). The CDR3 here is CSASPVNYGYTF. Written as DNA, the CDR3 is TGCAGTGCTAGTCCAGTAAACTATGGCTACACCTTC.

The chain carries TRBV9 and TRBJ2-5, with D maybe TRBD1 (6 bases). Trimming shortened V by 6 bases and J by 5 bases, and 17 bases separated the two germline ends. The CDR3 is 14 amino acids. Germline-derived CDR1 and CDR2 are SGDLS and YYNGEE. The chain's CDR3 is CASTRQVEGETQYF. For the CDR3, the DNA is TGTGCCAGCACCCGACAGGTGGAAGGGGAGACCCAGTACTTC.

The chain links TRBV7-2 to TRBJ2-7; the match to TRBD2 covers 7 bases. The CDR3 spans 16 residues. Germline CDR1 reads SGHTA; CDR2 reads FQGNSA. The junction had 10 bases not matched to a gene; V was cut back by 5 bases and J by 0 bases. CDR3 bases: TGTGCCAGCAGCCCGGCCCCGACTAGCTTCTCCTACGAGCAGTACTTC. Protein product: CASSPAPTSFSYEQYF. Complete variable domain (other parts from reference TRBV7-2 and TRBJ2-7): GAGVSQSPSNKVTEKGKDVELRCDPISGHTALYWYRQSLGQGLEFLIYFQGNSAPDKSGLPSDRFSAERTGGSVSTLTIQRTQQEDSAVYLCASSPAPTSFSYEQYFGPGTRLTVT.